These T cell receptor beta chains were read from a single sample in a study of cytomegalovirus exposure and HLA in healthy donors. TCRdb's table, derived via immunoSEQ multiplex PCR, lists solely in-frame clones and lacks some. The sample includes about 160,000 clones, approximately 80% of them seen just once. The source material was PBMCs. The receptors come from a man younger than 35 in good health and CMV-seropositive. Both conserved end residues are part of each CDR3. Fields, in order: V gene, J gene, D gene, clone size, CDR3 protein, CDR3 DNA. A D gene is named only where the DNA matches it firmly. Size values are once, few and many counts, or a class for expanded clones, and some rows have none.

>TRBV9|TRBJ2-2|-|-
CASSLNTERNTGELFF
TGTGCCAGCAGCCTCAACACAGAAAGGAACACCGGGGAGCTGTTTTTT
>TRBV5-1|TRBJ2-7|-|-
CASSEIRGPGAEQYF
TGCGCCAGCAGCGAGATCAGGGGTCCTGGGGCCGAGCAGTACTTC
>TRBV4-1|TRBJ1-3|-|-
CASSPGTFVYSGNTIYF
TGCGCCAGCAGCCCCGGGACATTCGTTTACTCTGGAAACACCATATATTTT
>TRBV2|TRBJ2-3|TRBD2|-
CASSAPGGSSTDTQYF
TGTGCCAGCAGCGCCCCGGGGGGATCTAGCACAGATACGCAGTATTTT
>TRBV28|TRBJ2-3|TRBD2|-
CASSPLRTSGRGPDTQYF
TGTGCCAGCAGTCCACTTAGGACTAGCGGGAGAGGTCCAGATACGCAGTATTTT
>TRBV7-9|TRBJ1-1|-|once
CASSLQGGDTEAFF
TGTGCCAGCAGCTTGCAGGGAGGTGATACTGAAGCTTTCTTT
>TRBV7-9|TRBJ2-1|-|-
CASSLGAGGMGSSYNEQFF
TGTGCCAGCAGCTTAGGGGCTGGCGGGATGGGGAGCTCCTACAATGAGCAGTTCTTC
>TRBV2|TRBJ1-4|-|-
CASSERQVNEKLFF
TGTGCCAGCAGTGAAAGACAGGTTAATGAAAAACTGTTTTTT
>TRBV4-1|TRBJ2-7|-|few
CASSQDRGTYEQYF
TGCGCCAGCAGCCAAGACAGGGGAACCTACGAGCAGTACTTC
>TRBV7-9|TRBJ1-1|-|-
CASSLAMRAAFF
TGTGCCAGCAGCTTAGCTATGAGGGCCGCTTTCTTT
>TRBV6-1|TRBJ1-1|-|-
CASISSGGTEAFF
TGTGCCAGCATTAGTTCCGGCGGCACTGAAGCTTTCTTT
>TRBV29-1|TRBJ2-1|-|-
CSVEEVGSYNEQFF
TGCAGCGTTGAAGAGGTCGGGTCCTACAATGAGCAGTTCTTC
>TRBV7-9|TRBJ2-1|-|-
CASSASGTITFNEQFF
TGTGCCAGCAGCGCGTCTGGTACTATCACCTTTAATGAGCAGTTCTTC
>TRBV5-4|TRBJ2-7|-|few
CASTSSGSYEQYF
TGTGCCAGCACCTCATCGGGGTCCTACGAGCAGTACTTC
>TRBV5-6|TRBJ1-2|TRBD1|-
CASSSMDRDPFNYGYTF
TGTGCCAGCAGCTCTATGGACAGGGACCCTTTTAACTATGGCTACACCTTC
>TRBV9|TRBJ2-5|TRBD2|once
CASSVKPGGGSQETQYF
TGTGCCAGCAGCGTAAAGCCGGGGGGGGGATCTCAAGAGACCCAGTACTTC
>TRBV5-8|TRBJ2-5|TRBD2|-
CASTTGLVGVALQETQYF
TGTGCCAGCACAACGGGACTAGTGGGCGTGGCCCTACAAGAGACCCAGTACTTC
>TRBV4-3|TRBJ2-2|-|-
CASSQEMSGRLAGELFF
TGCGCCAGCAGCCAAGAAATGAGTGGGAGACTCGCCGGGGAGCTGTTTTTT
>TRBV5-1|TRBJ1-2|-|-
CASTEDRQANYGYTF
TGCGCCAGCACAGAAGACAGACAAGCAAACTATGGCTACACCTTC
>TRBV7-9|TRBJ1-2|-|-
CASIGDTNYGYTF
TGTGCCAGCATCGGCGACACTAACTATGGCTACACCTTC
>TRBV5-1|TRBJ2-7|-|-
CASRLLAGYEQYF
TGCGCCAGCAGACTTCTTGCTGGCTACGAGCAGTACTTC
>TRBV11-2|TRBJ2-1|-|-
CASSLDPGESYNEQFF
TGTGCCAGCAGCTTAGATCCGGGAGAATCCTACAATGAGCAGTTCTTC
>TRBV7-2|TRBJ1-2|-|-
CASSLGLPGTGGGYTF
TGTGCCAGCAGCTTAGGTCTTCCGGGAACGGGAGGTGGCTACACCTTC
>TRBV4-2|TRBJ2-7|-|-
CASSQARGDYYEQYF
TGTGCCAGCAGCCAAGCACGGGGTGACTATTACGAGCAGTACTTC
>TRBV4-2|TRBJ2-7|TRBD2|-
CASSQGQAGGGEQYF
TGTGCCAGCAGCCAAGGTCAAGCGGGAGGTGGCGAGCAGTACTTC
>TRBV28|TRBJ1-5|TRBD1|-
CASSSTGDVKRSNQPQHF
TGTGCCAGCAGTTCTACAGGGGATGTTAAACGTAGCAATCAGCCCCAGCATTTT
>TRBV11-2|TRBJ2-7|TRBD2|once
CASSLFYRREGRYEQYF
TGTGCCAGCAGCTTATTTTATAGGCGGGAGGGCCGATACGAGCAGTACTTC
>TRBV7-2|TRBJ1-2|-|once
CASSLIGFGSYGYTF
TGTGCCAGCAGCCTAATCGGGTTCGGGTCGTATGGCTACACCTTC
>TRBV5-1|TRBJ2-1|TRBD2|-
CASSFPRLAGGTYNEQFF
TGCGCCAGCAGCTTCCCTCGACTAGCGGGAGGGACCTACAATGAGCAGTTCTTC
>TRBV28|TRBJ1-2|-|-
CASSSQGKGYTF
TGTGCCAGCAGTTCACAGGGAAAGGGCTACACCTTC
>TRBV7-6|TRBJ2-1|-|-
CASSLDRPTGVTKQFF
TGTGCCAGCAGCTTAGATAGACCGACCGGGGTAACTAAGCAGTTCTTC
>TRBV6-5|TRBJ1-2|TRBD1|-
CASSHDRETGYTF
TGTGCCAGCAGTCATGACAGGGAGACGGGCTACACCTTC
>TRBV11-2|TRBJ2-3|TRBD1|-
CASLHDRGLRTDTQYF
TGTGCCAGCTTACATGACAGGGGTTTGCGCACAGATACGCAGTATTTT
>TRBV7-9|TRBJ2-7|TRBD1|-
CASSERTGERDEQYF
TGTGCCAGCAGCGAACGGACAGGCGAGAGGGACGAGCAGTACTTC
>TRBV5-6|TRBJ1-5|-|-
CASSLLSGGTQPQHF
TGTGCCAGCAGCCTCCTATCTGGGGGGACTCAGCCCCAGCATTTT
>TRBV11-2|TRBJ1-1|-|once
CASSLGGHPAFF
TGTGCCAGCAGCTTAGGGGGACACCCGGCTTTCTTT
>TRBV10-2|TRBJ1-2|TRBD1|-
CASGTAYGYTF
TGCGCCAGCGGGACAGCTTATGGCTACACCTTC
>TRBV18|TRBJ2-3|-|once
CASSLTPLTGPDTQYF
TGTGCCAGCTCACTCACGCCGTTGACAGGCCCAGATACGCAGTATTTT
>TRBV19|TRBJ2-3|-|-
CASSTGATDTQYF
TGTGCCAGTAGTACCGGTGCCACAGATACGCAGTATTTT
>TRBV9|TRBJ1-2|TRBD1|once
CASSVDGTGAYGYTF
TGTGCCAGCAGCGTGGACGGGACAGGTGCCTACGGCTACACCTTC
>TRBV19|TRBJ2-1|TRBD1|-
CASRGSRTGPVSEFF
TGTGCCAGTAGGGGGAGCCGGACAGGGCCAGTCTCCGAGTTCTTC
>TRBV6-5|TRBJ2-2|TRBD2|-
CASSYGAGGGELFF
TGTGCCAGCAGTTACGGGGCGGGAGGAGGGGAGCTGTTTTTT
>TRBV10-1|TRBJ2-1|-|-
CASSHRAPRDEQFF
TGCGCCAGCAGTCATAGGGCACCGAGGGATGAGCAGTTCTTC
>TRBV29-1|TRBJ2-5|-|-
CSTGLQETQYF
TGCAGCACCGGACTTCAAGAGACCCAGTACTTC
>TRBV28|TRBJ2-5|-|-
CASTRAGTETQYF
TGTGCCAGCACCCGGGCGGGCACAGAGACCCAGTACTTC
>TRBV7-9|TRBJ1-2|TRBD1|-
CASSLDPGTDGYTF
TGTGCCAGCAGCTTAGATCCCGGGACAGATGGCTACACCTTC
>TRBV13|TRBJ2-1|-|-
CASSSPSADYNEQFF
TGTGCCAGCAGCTCCCCCTCAGCGGATTACAATGAGCAGTTCTTC
>TRBV28|TRBJ1-5|TRBD1|few
CASSFLDRGQPQHF
TGTGCCAGCAGTTTCTTGGACAGGGGACAGCCCCAGCATTTT
>TRBV28|TRBJ1-5|TRBD1|-
CASSSGQGKGQPQHF
TGTGCCAGCAGCTCGGGACAGGGGAAGGGTCAGCCCCAGCATTTT
>TRBV14|TRBJ2-7|-|-
CASSQDLTHEQYF
TGTGCCAGCAGCCAAGACCTAACCCACGAGCAGTACTTC
>TRBV13|TRBJ2-7|-|once
CASSEGTWGYEQYF
TGTGCCAGCAGCGAAGGGACTTGGGGTTACGAGCAGTACTTC
>TRBV2|TRBJ2-7|-|-
CASSEEDYEQYF
TGTGCCAGCAGTGAGGAGGACTACGAGCAGTACTTC
>TRBV6-1|TRBJ1-1|TRBD1|-
CASSWDRGLEAFF
TGTGCCAGCAGTTGGGACAGGGGGCTTGAAGCTTTCTTT
>TRBV7-9|TRBJ2-7|TRBD2|-
CASSLARTSSYEQYF
TGTGCCAGCAGCTTAGCCCGGACTAGCTCCTACGAGCAGTACTTC
>TRBV5-1|TRBJ1-1|TRBD1|-
CASSFGTANTEAFF
TGCGCCAGCAGCTTCGGGACAGCGAACACTGAAGCTTTCTTT
>TRBV11-2|TRBJ2-7|TRBD1|-
CASSRLHTTGALYEQYF
TGTGCCAGCAGCCGCCTCCACACGACAGGGGCTCTCTACGAGCAGTACTTC
>TRBV7-2|TRBJ1-3|-|once
CASSQTGPGNTIYF
TGTGCCAGCAGCCAGACAGGTCCTGGAAACACCATATATTTT